This TCR beta chain was documented in a study of identical twins. General study results and limits: Twins' surplus sharing was weaker for beta out-of-frame sequences. In monozygotic twins, models underestimated the sharing of out-of-frame TCR alpha. Twin pairs' shared out-of-frame alpha sequences were enriched in low generation probability.

The CDR3 is 13 amino acids. Germline V gene sequence: CDR1 LNHDA, CDR2 SQIVND (reference sequence). The germline V and J ends were trimmed by 2 bases and 4 bases, with 8 bases remaining between them. To note about this clonotype: Its specificity is not known.

Via MiXCR, TCRdb re-called the 5' RACE reads, giving one row per CDR3 protein. Of approximately 700,000 distinct CDR3 sequences listed, 15% to 20% were seen once; the top ten hold under 15%. The same sample was also studied in work on T cells expressing NK-cell markers. That paper adds: For several donors, these clonotypes were likewise the leading ones in the CD3+CD56-NKG2C+ fraction.

The receptor was derived from a woman aged 18-35 years in good health. The specimen was PBMCs. This chain links TRBV19 with TRBJ1-2, with D unresolved. The CDR3 reads CASSIRSSYGYTF. CDR3 nucleotide sequence: TGTGCCAGTAGTATACGGAGTTCCTATGGCTACACCTTC.